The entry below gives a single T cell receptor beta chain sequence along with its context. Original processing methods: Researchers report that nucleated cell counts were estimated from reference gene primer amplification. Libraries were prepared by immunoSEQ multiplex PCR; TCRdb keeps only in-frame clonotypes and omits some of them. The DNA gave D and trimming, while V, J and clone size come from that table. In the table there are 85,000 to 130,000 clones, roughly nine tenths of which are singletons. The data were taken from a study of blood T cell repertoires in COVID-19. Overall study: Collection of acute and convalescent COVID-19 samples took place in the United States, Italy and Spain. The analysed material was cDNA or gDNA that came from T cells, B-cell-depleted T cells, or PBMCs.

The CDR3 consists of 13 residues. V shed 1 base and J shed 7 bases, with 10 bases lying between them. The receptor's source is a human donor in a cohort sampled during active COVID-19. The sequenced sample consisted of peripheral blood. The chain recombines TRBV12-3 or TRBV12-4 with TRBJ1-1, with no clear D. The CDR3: CASSLGSIDEAFF. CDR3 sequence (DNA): TGTGCCAGCAGTTTAGGCAGTATTGATGAAGCTTTCTTT.